This record concerns one TCR beta chain sequence. Antigen unknown. The data are from a study of cytomegalovirus exposure and HLA in healthy donors. Broader study findings: Highly shared sequence variants in one cluster were likely a sequencing artifact.

The ends were cut back, 1 base at V and 1 base at J, with 16 bases in the middle. CDR3 size: 17 residues. Germline V CDR1 and CDR2: SGHVS, FQNEAQ. The PCR contained 60 Vbeta and 13 Jbeta primers. Measured with immunoSEQ multiplex PCR; TCRdb has only the in-frame clones, and not every one. This sample yields approximately 150,000 clones, of which about four fifths are seen a single time; around 13% belongs to the top ten. This chain connects TRBV7-8 to TRBJ1-1, with D tentatively TRBD1 (5 bases). This TCR came from a woman aged 45-59 years in good health and CMV-seronegative. Source material: PBMCs. The CDR3 DNA is TGTGCCAGCAGCTTAGGGTTGGCAGGGAGGAGGAACACTGAAGCTTTCTTT. This codes for CASSLGLAGRRNTEAFF. Based on the CDR3 plus reference TRBV7-8 and TRBJ1-1, the full variable domain is GAGVSQSPRYKVAKRGQDVALRCDPISGHVSLFWYQQALGQGPEFLTYFQNEAQLDKSGLPSDRFFAERPEGSVSTLKIQRTQQEDSAVYLCASSLGLAGRRNTEAFFGQGTRLTVV.